A selection of T cell receptor beta chains follows, all from one sample in a study of blood T cells in healthy people across ages. TCRdb processed the 5' RACE reads anew with MiXCR; each CDR3 protein has one entry. Seen here are 500,000 to 650,000 distinct CDR3 sequences, approximately 26% observed once, and the top ten hold roughly 3.5%. These same records also appear under a second study, on T cells of mothers and their children.

Sample: blood. The receptors come from a boy younger than 10 in good health. CDR3s include the opening cysteine and the closing phenylalanine or tryptophan. The D gene is left open where the match is weak. Size is stated for part of the rows, as once, few or many counts, or as a class when the clone is expanded.

v_gene	abundance	j_gene	d_gene	CDR3aa	CDR3nt
TRBV2	NA	TRBJ1-2	NA	CASSGPARGDYGYTF	TGTGCCAGCAGTGGCCCGGCGAGGGGCGACTATGGCTACACCTTC
TRBV5-1	NA	TRBJ2-1	NA	CASSRSSPDNEQFF	TGCGCCAGCAGTCGGTCTTCGCCGGACAATGAGCAGTTCTTC
TRBV11-2	NA	TRBJ1-3	NA	CASSQLPFAAGNTIYF	TGTGCCAGCAGCCAACTACCGTTCGCAGCTGGAAACACCATATATTTT
TRBV13	few	TRBJ2-5	TRBD2	CASSPASGRLFF	TGTGCCAGCAGCCCGGCAAGCGGGAGACTGTTCTTC
TRBV6-1	NA	TRBJ2-7	TRBD1	CASSESGQVFEQYF	TGTGCCAGCAGTGAATCAGGACAGGTGTTCGAGCAGTACTTC
TRBV20-1	NA	TRBJ2-2	TRBD2	CSANHRLAGNTGELFF	TGCAGTGCTAACCACCGACTAGCGGGAAACACCGGGGAGCTGTTTTTT
TRBV6-2/TRBV6-3	NA	TRBJ2-7	TRBD1	CASNNGQGRGEQYF	TGTGCCAGCAATAACGGACAGGGCCGTGGCGAGCAGTACTTC
TRBV20-1	NA	TRBJ2-3	NA	CSATEGARYLDTQYF	TGCAGTGCTACAGAAGGGGCTAGATATTTGGATACGCAGTATTTT
TRBV28	many	TRBJ1-2	TRBD1	CASTGTGGHGYTF	TGTGCCAGCACCGGGACAGGGGGCCATGGCTACACCTTC
TRBV18	NA	TRBJ2-5	NA	CASSPWRSHQETQYF	TGTGCCAGCTCACCCTGGAGGAGCCACCAAGAGACCCAGTACTTC
TRBV7-3	NA	TRBJ2-3	NA	CASSFGVADTQYF	TGTGCCAGCAGCTTTGGGGTTGCAGATACGCAGTATTTT
TRBV21-1	few	TRBJ1-4	NA	CASSNKRDGNEKLFF	TGTGCCAGCAGCAATAAGAGGGACGGGAATGAAAAACTGTTTTTT
TRBV7-3	NA	TRBJ1-1	NA	CASRQRPGEYTEAFF	TGTGCCAGCCGACAGCGTCCGGGGGAGTACACTGAAGCTTTCTTT
TRBV27	few	TRBJ2-4	NA	CASSPPGRGGDIQYF	TGTGCCAGCAGTCCACCCGGCAGGGGAGGAGACATTCAGTACTTC
TRBV6-6	NA	TRBJ1-2	TRBD1	CASSRQTRGTGRF	TGTGCCAGCAGTCGACAGACCAGGGGGACAGGCCGGTTC
TRBV20-1	NA	TRBJ1-3	NA	CSADGPAGNTIYF	TGCAGTGCAGATGGACCCGCAGGAAACACCATATATTTT
TRBV27	NA	TRBJ2-1	NA	CASSLSTGGSEQFF	TGTGCCAGCAGTTTGTCGACGGGGGGCAGTGAGCAGTTCTTC
TRBV7-8	NA	TRBJ1-6	NA	CASSLIRAENSPLHF	TGTGCCAGCAGCTTAATCCGGGCAGAGAATTCACCCCTCCACTTT
TRBV27	few	TRBJ2-2	NA	CASSPNTKAGELFF	TGTGCCAGCAGCCCCAACACGAAAGCCGGGGAGCTGTTTTTT
TRBV12-3/TRBV12-4	NA	TRBJ2-7	TRBD2	CASSSGGPNEQYF	TGTGCCAGCAGCTCGGGAGGGCCTAACGAGCAGTACTTC
TRBV20-1	NA	TRBJ2-7	TRBD1	CSAGRQGRIAYEQYF	TGCAGTGCTGGTAGACAGGGCCGAATAGCCTACGAGCAGTACTTC
TRBV20-1	few	TRBJ2-3	NA	CSARGYSDTQYF	TGCAGTGCTAGGGGGTACTCGGATACGCAGTATTTT
TRBV4-3	few	TRBJ2-5	TRBD2	CASSQDMWEGQETQYF	TGCGCCAGCAGCCAAGATATGTGGGAGGGACAAGAGACCCAGTACTTC
TRBV12-3/TRBV12-4	few	TRBJ1-2	NA	CASRATGGYTF	TGTGCCAGCAGAGCGACAGGTGGCTACACCTTC
TRBV27	NA	TRBJ2-7	NA	CASGGETYEQYF	TGTGCCAGCGGGGGAGAAACGTACGAGCAGTACTTC
TRBV7-9	many	TRBJ2-3	NA	CASSFADTQYF	TGTGCCAGCAGCTTCGCAGATACGCAGTATTTT
TRBV29-1	many	TRBJ2-1	NA	CSVEGGNEQFF	TGCAGCGTTGAAGGAGGCAATGAGCAGTTCTTC
TRBV20-1	NA	TRBJ2-5	NA	CSARDLNRGGQETQYF	TGCAGTGCTAGAGATCTAAACCGCGGGGGCCAGGAGACCCAGTACTTC
TRBV7-8	few	TRBJ2-5	TRBD2	CASWQRGLPETQYF	TGTGCCAGCTGGCAGCGGGGCCTCCCAGAGACCCAGTACTTC
TRBV29-1	few	TRBJ2-5	TRBD1	CSVEDPSTGPETQYF	TGCAGCGTTGAAGATCCCTCGACAGGGCCGGAGACCCAGTACTTC
TRBV6-1	once	TRBJ2-7	NA	CASRWESYEQYF	TGTGCCAGCAGGTGGGAATCCTACGAGCAGTACTTC
TRBV7-3	many	TRBJ1-2	NA	CASSQTGGYGYTF	TGTGCCAGCAGCCAAACTGGTGGCTATGGCTACACCTTC
TRBV27	few	TRBJ2-5	NA	CASSAGAVMGETQYF	TGTGCCAGCAGTGCCGGGGCCGTCATGGGAGAGACCCAGTACTTC
TRBV2	few	TRBJ2-5	TRBD1	CASSVQGAETQYF	TGTGCCAGCAGTGTCCAGGGGGCTGAGACCCAGTACTTC
TRBV7-6	NA	TRBJ1-2	NA	CASSLSTGPVVILGGYTF	TGTGCCAGCAGCTTATCCACAGGGCCCGTGGTGATTCTGGGTGGCTACACCTTC
TRBV28	NA	TRBJ2-5	NA	CASSLNLEIQYF	TGTGCCAGCAGTTTAAATCTAGAGATCCAGTACTTC
TRBV7-2	NA	TRBJ2-1	TRBD2	CASSLRPSGRGRNEQFF	TGTGCCAGCAGCTTAAGACCAAGCGGGAGGGGTCGGAATGAGCAGTTCTTC
TRBV12-3/TRBV12-4	NA	TRBJ1-2	NA	CASSLGGRAGYGYTF	TGTGCCAGCAGTTTAGGTGGCAGGGCTGGCTATGGCTACACCTTC
TRBV9	few	TRBJ2-7	NA	CASREQYF	TGTGCCAGCCGCGAGCAGTACTTC
TRBV5-1	NA	TRBJ2-2	NA	CASSLWNTGELFF	TGCGCCAGCAGCTTGTGGAACACCGGGGAGCTGTTTTTT